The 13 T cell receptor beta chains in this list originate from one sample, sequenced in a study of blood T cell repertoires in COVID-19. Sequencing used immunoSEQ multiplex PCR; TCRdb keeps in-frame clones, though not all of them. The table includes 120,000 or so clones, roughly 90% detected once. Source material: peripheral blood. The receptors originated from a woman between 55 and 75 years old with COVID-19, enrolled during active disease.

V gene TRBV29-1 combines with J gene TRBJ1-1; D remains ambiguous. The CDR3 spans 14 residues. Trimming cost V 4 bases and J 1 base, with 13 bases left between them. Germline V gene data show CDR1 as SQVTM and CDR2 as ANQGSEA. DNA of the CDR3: TGCAGCGTTGCTCGCGGTTCGGCGAACACTGAAGCTTTCTTT. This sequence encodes CSVARGSANTEAFF.

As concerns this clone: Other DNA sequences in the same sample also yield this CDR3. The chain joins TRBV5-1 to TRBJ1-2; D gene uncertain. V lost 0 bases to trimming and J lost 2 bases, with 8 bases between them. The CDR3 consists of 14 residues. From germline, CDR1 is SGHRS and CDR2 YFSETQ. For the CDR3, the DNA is TGCGCCAGCAGCTTGGTCAGCGGCAACTATGGCTACACCTTC. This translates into CASSLVSGNYGYTF.

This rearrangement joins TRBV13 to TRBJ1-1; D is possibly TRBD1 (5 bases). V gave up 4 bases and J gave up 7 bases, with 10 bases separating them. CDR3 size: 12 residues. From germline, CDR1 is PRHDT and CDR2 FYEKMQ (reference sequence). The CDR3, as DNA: TGTGCCAGCAGCTCCGGGGGTTATGAAGCTTTCTTT. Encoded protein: CASSSGGYEAFF.

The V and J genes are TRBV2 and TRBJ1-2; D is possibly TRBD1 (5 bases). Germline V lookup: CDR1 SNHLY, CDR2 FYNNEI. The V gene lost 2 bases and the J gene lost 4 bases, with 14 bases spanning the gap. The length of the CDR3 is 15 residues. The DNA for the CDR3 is TGTGCCAGCAGTGAAATCTCAGGGTTGACCTATGGCTACACCTTC. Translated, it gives CASSEISGLTYGYTF.

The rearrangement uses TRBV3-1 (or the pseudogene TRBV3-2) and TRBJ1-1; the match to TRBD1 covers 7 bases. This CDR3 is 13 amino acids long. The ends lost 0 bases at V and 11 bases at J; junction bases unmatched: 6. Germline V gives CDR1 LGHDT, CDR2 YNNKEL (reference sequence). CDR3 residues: CASSQDRDSRAFF. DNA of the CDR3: TGTGCCAGCAGCCAAGATCGGGACAGCAGGGCTTTCTTT.

The CDR3 loop is CASSPAPRGGYTF. In DNA form, the CDR3 reads TGTGCCAGCTCCCCCGCGCCGCGGGGTGGCTACACCTTC. The chain recombines TRBV18 with TRBJ1-2; D gene uncertain. This CDR3 region has 13 residues. Germline CDR1 is KGHSH and CDR2 is LQKENI. Trimming took 6 bases from V and 7 from J, leaving 15 bases between them.

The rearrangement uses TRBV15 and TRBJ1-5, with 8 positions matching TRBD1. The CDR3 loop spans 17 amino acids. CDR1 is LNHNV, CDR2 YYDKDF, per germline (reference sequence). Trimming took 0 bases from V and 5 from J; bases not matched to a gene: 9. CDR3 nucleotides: TGTGCCACCAGCAGAGATTTGGCAGGGGGCTTCTATCAGCCCCAGCATTTT. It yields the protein CATSRDLAGGFYQPQHF.

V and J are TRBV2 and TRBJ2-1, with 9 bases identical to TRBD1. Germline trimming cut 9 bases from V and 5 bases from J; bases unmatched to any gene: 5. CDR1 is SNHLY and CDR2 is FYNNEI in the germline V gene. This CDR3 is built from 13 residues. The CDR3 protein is CASTQGADNEQFF. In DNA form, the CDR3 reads TGTGCCAGTACACAGGGGGCGGACAATGAGCAGTTCTTC. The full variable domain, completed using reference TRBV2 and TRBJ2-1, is EPEVTQTPSHQVTQMGQEVILRCVPISNHLYFYWYRQILGQKVEFLVSFYNNEISEKSEIFDDQFSVERPDGSNFTLKIRSTKLEDSAMYFCASTQGADNEQFFGPGTRLTVL.

The CDR3 loop is CASSLYGQGADGYTF. CDR3 bases: TGTGCCAGCAGCTTATACGGACAGGGGGCCGACGGCTACACCTTC. The chain has TRBV7-8 and TRBJ1-2; TRBD1 agrees at 11 bases. V lost 2 bases and J lost 8; bases outside the gene matches: 7. Germline V gives CDR1 SGHVS, CDR2 FQNEAQ. This CDR3 comprises 15 residues.

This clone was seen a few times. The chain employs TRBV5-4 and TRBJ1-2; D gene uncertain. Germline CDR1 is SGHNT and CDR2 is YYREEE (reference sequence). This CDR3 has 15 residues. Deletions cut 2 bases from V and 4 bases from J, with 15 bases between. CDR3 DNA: TGTGCCAGCAGCTTAGCCGGAGGCAGGAGCTATGGCTACACCTTC. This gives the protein CASSLAGGRSYGYTF.

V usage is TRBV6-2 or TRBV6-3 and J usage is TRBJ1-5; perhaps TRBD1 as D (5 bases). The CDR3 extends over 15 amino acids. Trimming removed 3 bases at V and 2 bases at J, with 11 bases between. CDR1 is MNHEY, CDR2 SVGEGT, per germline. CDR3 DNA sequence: TGTGCCAGCAGTTATGCGGGGCAACGCAATCAGCCCCAGCATTTT. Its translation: CASSYAGQRNQPQHF.

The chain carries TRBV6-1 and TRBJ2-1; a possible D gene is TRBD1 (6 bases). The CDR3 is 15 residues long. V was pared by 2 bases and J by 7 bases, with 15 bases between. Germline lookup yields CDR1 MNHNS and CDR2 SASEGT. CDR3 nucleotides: TGTGCCAGCAGTGAAACCTTGGGGGCTGTGAATGAGCAGTTCTTC. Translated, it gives CASSETLGAVNEQFF.

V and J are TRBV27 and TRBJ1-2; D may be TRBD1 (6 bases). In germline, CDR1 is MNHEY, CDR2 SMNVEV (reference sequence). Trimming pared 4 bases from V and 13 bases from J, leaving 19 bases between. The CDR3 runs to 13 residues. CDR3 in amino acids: CASSSDSRSRCTF. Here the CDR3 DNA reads TGTGCCAGCAGTTCGGACAGCCGGAGTAGGTGCACCTTC.